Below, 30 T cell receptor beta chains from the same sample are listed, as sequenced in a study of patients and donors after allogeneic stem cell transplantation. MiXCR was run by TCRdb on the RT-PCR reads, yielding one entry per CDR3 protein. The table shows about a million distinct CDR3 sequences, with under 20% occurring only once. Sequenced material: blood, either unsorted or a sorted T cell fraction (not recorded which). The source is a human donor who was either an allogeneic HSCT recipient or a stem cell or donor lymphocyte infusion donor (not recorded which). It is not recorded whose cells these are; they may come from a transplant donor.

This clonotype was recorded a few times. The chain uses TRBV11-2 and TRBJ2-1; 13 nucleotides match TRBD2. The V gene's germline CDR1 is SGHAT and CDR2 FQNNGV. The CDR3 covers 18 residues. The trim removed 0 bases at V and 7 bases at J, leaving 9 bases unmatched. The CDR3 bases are TGTGCCAGCAGCTTAGACGGACTAGCGGGAGCCCCGGGGAATGAGCAGTTCTTC. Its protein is CASSLDGLAGAPGNEQFF.

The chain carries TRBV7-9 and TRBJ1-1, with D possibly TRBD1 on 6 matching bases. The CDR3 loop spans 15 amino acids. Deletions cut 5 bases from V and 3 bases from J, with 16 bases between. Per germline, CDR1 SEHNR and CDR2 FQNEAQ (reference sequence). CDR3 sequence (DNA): TGTGCCAGCAGCGCCCATACAGGGTTGGACACTGAAGCTTTCTTT. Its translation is CASSAHTGLDTEAFF.

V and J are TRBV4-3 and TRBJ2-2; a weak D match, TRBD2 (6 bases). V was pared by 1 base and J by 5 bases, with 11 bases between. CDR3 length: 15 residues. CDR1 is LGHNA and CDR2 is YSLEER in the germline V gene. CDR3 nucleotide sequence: TGCGCCAGCAGCCAAGTCGGGGCGGGAACCGGGGAGCTGTTTTTT. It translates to CASSQVGAGTGELFF.

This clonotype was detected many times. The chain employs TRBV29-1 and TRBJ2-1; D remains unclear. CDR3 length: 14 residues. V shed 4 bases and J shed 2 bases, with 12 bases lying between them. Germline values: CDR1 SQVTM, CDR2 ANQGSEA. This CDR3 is CSVVGQFPYNEQFF. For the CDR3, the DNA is TGCAGCGTTGTCGGTCAGTTCCCCTACAATGAGCAGTTCTTC.

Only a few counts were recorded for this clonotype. The CDR3 is CASSRVGRVDTQYF. The CDR3 DNA reads as TGTGCCAGCAGCCGCGTGGGACGGGTTGATACGCAGTATTTT. The chain combines TRBV3-1 with TRBJ2-3, with D perhaps given as TRBD1 or TRBD2 (5 bases each). Trimming removed 4 bases at V and 6 bases at J, with 14 bases between. CDR1 is LGHDT, CDR2 YNNKEL, per germline (reference sequence). The CDR3 has 14 amino acids.

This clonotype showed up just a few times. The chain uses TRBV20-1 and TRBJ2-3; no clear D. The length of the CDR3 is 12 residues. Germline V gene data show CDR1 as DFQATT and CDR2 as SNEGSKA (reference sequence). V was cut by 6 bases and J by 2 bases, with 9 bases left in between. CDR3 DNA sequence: TGCAGTGCGTGGGCCTTCACAGATACGCAGTATTTT. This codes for CSAWAFTDTQYF.

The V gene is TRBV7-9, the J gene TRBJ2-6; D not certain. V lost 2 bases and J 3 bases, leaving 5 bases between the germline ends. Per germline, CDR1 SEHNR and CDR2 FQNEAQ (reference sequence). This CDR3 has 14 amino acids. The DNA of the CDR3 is TGTGCCAGCAGCTTACCAATTGGGGCCAACGTCCTGACTTTC. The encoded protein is CASSLPIGANVLTF.

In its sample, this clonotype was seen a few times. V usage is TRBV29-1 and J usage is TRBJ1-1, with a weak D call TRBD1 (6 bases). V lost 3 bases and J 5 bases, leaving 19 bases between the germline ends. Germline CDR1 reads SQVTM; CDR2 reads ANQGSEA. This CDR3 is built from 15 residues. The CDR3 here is CSVEDLTGGRTEAFF. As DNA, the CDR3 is TGCAGCGTTGAGGACTTGACGGGGGGCAGGACTGAAGCTTTCTTT.

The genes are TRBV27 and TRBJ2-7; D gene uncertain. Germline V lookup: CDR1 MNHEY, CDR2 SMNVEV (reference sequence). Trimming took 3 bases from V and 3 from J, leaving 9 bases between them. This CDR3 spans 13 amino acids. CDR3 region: CASSFRQNYEQYF. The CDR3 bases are TGTGCCAGCAGTTTTCGGCAGAACTACGAGCAGTACTTC.

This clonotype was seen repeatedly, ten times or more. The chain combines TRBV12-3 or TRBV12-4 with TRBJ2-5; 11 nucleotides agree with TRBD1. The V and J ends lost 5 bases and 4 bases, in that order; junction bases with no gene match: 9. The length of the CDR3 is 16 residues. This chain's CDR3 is CASSTRRDRGGETQYF. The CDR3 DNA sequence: TGTGCCAGCAGTACCCGAAGGGACAGGGGGGGAGAGACCCAGTACTTC.

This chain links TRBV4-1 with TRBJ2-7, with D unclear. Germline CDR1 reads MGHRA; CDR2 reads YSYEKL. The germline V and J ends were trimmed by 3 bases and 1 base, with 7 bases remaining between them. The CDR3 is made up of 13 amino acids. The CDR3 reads CASSHSRSYEQYF. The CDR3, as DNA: TGCGCCAGCAGCCACTCCAGGTCCTACGAGCAGTACTTC.

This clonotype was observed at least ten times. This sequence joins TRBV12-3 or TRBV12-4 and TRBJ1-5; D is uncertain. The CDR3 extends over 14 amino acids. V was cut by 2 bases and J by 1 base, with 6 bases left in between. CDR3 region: CASSLMGSNQPQHF. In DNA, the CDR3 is TGTGCCAGCAGTTTAATGGGAAGCAATCAGCCCCAGCATTTT.

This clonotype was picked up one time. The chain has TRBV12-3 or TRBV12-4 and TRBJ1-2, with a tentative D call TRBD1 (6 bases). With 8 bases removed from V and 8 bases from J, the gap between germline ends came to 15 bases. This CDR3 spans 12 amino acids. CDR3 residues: CASRLRGRGYTF. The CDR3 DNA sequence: TGTGCCAGCCGTCTCAGGGGCCGGGGCTACACCTTC.

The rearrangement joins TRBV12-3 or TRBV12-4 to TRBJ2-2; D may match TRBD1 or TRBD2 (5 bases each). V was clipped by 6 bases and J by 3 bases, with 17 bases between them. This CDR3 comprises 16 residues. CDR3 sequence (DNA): TGTGCCAGCAGCACGGGCCTGGGGCGGGACACCGGGGAGCTGTTTTTT. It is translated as CASSTGLGRDTGELFF.

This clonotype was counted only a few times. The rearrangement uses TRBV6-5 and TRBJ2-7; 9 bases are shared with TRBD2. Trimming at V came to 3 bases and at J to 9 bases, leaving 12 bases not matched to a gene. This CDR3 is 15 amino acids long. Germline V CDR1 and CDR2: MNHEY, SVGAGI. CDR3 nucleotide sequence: TGTGCCAGCAGTTATCAAGGCGGGGGGGCCGTAGGGCAGTACTTC. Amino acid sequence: CASSYQGGGAVGQYF.

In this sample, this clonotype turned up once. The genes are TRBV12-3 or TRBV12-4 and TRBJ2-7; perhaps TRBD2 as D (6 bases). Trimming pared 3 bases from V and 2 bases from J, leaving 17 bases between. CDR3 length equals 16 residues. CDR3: CASSFGGLEIPYEQYF. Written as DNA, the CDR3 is TGTGCCAGCAGTTTCGGAGGGCTAGAGATACCCTACGAGCAGTACTTC.

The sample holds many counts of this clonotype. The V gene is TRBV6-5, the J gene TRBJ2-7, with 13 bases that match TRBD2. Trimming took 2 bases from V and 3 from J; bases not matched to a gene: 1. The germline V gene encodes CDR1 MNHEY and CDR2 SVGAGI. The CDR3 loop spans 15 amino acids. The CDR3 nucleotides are TGTGCCAGCAGTTACGGGACTAGCGGGATCTACGAGCAGTACTTC. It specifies CASSYGTSGIYEQYF.

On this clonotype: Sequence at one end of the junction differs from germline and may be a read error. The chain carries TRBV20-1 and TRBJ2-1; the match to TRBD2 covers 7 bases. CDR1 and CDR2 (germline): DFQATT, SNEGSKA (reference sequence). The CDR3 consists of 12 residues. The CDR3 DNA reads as TGCAGTGCTAGAGGGGACTACAGTGAGCAGTTCTTC. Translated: CSARGDYSEQFF.

The CDR3 bases are TGCAGCGTTGAGAAGACTAGCGGGGGGGCGGCAGATACGCAGTATTTT. It yields the protein CSVEKTSGGAADTQYF. The rearrangement joins TRBV29-1 to TRBJ2-3; 14 bases line up with TRBD2. CDR1 is SQVTM, CDR2 ANQGSEA, per germline. The trim removed 3 bases at V and 4 bases at J, leaving 6 bases unmatched. This CDR3 comprises 16 residues.

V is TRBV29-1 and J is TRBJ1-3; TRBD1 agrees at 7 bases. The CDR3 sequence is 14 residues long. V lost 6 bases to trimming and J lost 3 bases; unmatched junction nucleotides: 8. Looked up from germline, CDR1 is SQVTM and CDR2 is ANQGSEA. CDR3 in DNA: TGCAGCGTCCCGGGGACAGATCTTGGAAACACCATATATTTT. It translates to CSVPGTDLGNTIYF.

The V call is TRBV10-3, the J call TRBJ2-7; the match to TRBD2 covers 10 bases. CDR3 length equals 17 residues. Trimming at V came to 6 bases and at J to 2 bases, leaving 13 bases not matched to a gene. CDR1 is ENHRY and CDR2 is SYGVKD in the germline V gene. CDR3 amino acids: CAISGLAAYAPPYEQYF. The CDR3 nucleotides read TGTGCCATCAGCGGACTAGCGGCCTACGCCCCCCCCTACGAGCAGTACTTC.

CDR3 coding DNA: TGTGCTAGTGGTTTGATCTCTTTACTAAACACAGATACGCAGTATTTT. The encoded protein is CASGLISLLNTDTQYF. J is TRBJ2-3 and V is TRBV12-5; no definite D call. Germline V lookup: CDR1 LGHNT, CDR2 FRNRAP. V shed 2 bases and J shed 2 bases, with 14 bases lying between them. The CDR3 runs to 16 residues. The variable domain in full, with the rest retrieved from reference TRBV12-5 and TRBJ2-3, is DARVTQTPRHKVTEMGQEVTMRCQPILGHNTVFWYRQTMMQGLELLAYFRNRAPLDDSGMPKDRFSAEMPDATLATLKIQPSEPRDSAVYFCASGLISLLNTDTQYFGPGTRLTVL.

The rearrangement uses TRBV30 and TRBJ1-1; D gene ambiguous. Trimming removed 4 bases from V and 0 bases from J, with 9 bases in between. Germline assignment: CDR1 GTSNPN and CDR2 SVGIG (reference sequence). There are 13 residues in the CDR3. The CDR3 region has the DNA TGTGCCTGGACTTTCCGTATGAACACTGAAGCTTTCTTT. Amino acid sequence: CAWTFRMNTEAFF.

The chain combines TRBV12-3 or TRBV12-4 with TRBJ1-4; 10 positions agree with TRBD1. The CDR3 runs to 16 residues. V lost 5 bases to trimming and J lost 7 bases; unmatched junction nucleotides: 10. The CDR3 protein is CASSAGTGAFTEKLFF. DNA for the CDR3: TGTGCCAGCAGTGCAGGGACAGGGGCCTTTACTGAAAAACTGTTTTTT.

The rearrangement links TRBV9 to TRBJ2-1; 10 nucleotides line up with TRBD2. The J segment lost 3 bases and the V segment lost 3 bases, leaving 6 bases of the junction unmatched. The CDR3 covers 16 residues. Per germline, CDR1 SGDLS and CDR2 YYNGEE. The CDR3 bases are TGTGCCAGCAGCGCCACCGGGACTAGCGTCTACAATGAGCAGTTCTTC. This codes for CASSATGTSVYNEQFF.

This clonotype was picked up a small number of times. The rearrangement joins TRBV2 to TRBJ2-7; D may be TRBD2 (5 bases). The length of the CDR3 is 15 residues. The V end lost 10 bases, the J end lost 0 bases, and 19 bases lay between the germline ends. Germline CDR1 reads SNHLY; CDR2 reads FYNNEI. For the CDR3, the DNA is TGTGCCACCAAGGCGGAACTGGGGAGCTCCTACGAGCAGTACTTC. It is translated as CATKAELGSSYEQYF.

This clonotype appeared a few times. The CDR3 coding sequence is TGTGCCACCAGTGACTCAACTAGCGGGGGAGGGGATGAGCAGTTCTTC. Encoded protein: CATSDSTSGGGDEQFF. The genes are TRBV24-1 and TRBJ2-1; 11 bases are a match to TRBD2. J gave up 8 bases and V 4 bases, and 9 bases lay outside the gene matches. From germline, CDR1 is KGHDR and CDR2 SFDVKD. This CDR3 region has 16 residues.

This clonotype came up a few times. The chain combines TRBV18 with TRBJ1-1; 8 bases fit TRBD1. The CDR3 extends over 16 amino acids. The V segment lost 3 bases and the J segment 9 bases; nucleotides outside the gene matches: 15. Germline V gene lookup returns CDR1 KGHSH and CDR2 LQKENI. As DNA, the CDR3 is TGTGCCAGCTCACCGGTCTACCAGGGGGCTCCTCCACAAGCTTTCTTT. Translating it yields CASSPVYQGAPPQAFF. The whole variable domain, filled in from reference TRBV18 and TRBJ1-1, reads NAGVMQNPRHLVRRRGQEARLRCSPMKGHSHVYWYRQLPEEGLKFMVYLQKENIIDESGMPKERFSAEFPKEGPSILRIQQVVRGDSAAYFCASSPVYQGAPPQAFFGQGTRLTVV.

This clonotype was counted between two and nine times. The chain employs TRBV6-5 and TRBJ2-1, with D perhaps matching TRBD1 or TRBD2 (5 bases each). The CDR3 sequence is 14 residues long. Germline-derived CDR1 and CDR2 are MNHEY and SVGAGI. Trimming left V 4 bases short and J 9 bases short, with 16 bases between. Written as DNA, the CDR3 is TGTGCCAGCAGTTCCATGGGACCTGCCTTTGAGCAGTTCTTC. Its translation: CASSSMGPAFEQFF.

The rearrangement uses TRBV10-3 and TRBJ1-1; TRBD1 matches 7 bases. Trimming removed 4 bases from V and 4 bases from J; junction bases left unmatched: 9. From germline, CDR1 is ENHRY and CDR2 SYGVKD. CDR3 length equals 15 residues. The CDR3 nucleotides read TGTGCCATCAGTGTCCTGGGGACAGCCTCCACTGAAGCTTTCTTT. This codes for CAISVLGTASTEAFF.